This T cell receptor beta chain comes out of a study of T-cell memory formation after mild COVID-19. At the level of the study: Most TCR clusters belonged to a single donor.

It was 5'RACE with constant-segment primers that produced the TCR alpha and TCR beta cDNA libraries, which carried sample barcodes and UMIs. TCRdb used MiXCR to reprocess the 5' RACE reads, holding one entry per CDR3 protein. The data show 170,000 or so distinct CDR3 sequences, with over 20% seen just once and roughly 24% held by the top ten. Overall study results and limits: Contracting clones localized mainly to CM and EM when CD4+ and mainly to EMRA when CD8+.

There are a few counts of this clonotype. The antigen is undetermined. Input material: PBMCs or a T cell subset sorted from them (not recorded which). The receptor was isolated from an adult woman who had mild COVID-19 (a few samples of this study predate the infection). Cell type and time point are not known.

This CDR3 reads CASSQGMGTDGYTF. In nucleotides, the CDR3 is TGTGCCAGCAGCCAAGGGATGGGGACTGATGGCTACACCTTC. The genes are TRBV3-1 and TRBJ1-2; tentative D call: TRBD1 (5 bases). Germline V gene sequence: CDR1 LGHDT, CDR2 YNNKEL (reference sequence). The V gene lost 1 base and the J gene lost 6 bases, with 12 bases spanning the gap. The CDR3 length is 14 residues.